This T cell receptor beta chain was captured by sequencing in a study of blood T cell repertoires in COVID-19. Study overall: Samples came from the United States, Italy and Spain, spanning acute and convalescent COVID-19. PBMCs, B-cell-depleted T cells, or T cells were the source of the cDNA or gDNA that made up the material.

This clone occurred once. Authors' data handling: Nucleated cell counts were estimated from reference gene primer amplification. Some clones are missing from TCRdb's copy, which holds only in-frame ones; the method was immunoSEQ multiplex PCR. The V and J calls and clone size come from that table; D and trimming were worked out from the DNA. The table records approximately 190,000 clones, less than 90% of them present only once. The CDR3 sequence is 14 residues long. The V and J ends lost 0 bases and 7 bases, in that order; junction bases with no gene match: 5. The V gene's germline CDR1 is SEHNR and CDR2 FQNEAQ (reference sequence).

This chain joins TRBV7-9 and TRBJ2-5; 7 positions agree with TRBD1. The sequence was collected from a human donor in a cohort sampled during active COVID-19. Sequencing was carried out using peripheral blood. In DNA, the CDR3 is TGTGCCAGCAGCTTAGCGGGGACAGTTGGGACCCAGTACTTC. Its protein product is CASSLAGTVGTQYF.